What follows describes a single TCR beta chain. Its antigen remains unknown. The entry originates in a study of T cell responses to AZD1222 COVID-19 vaccine. The data were produced by immunoSEQ multiplex PCR, yet TCRdb's version contains in-frame clones alone and is incomplete. The table has about 120,000 clones, around 90% seen once. General study points: CD4 TCRs covered the whole spike, strongest at regions 160-218 and 743-854. Close to half of all spike-specific TCRs reportedly target regions of the variants that are unmutated.

The source of this sequence is an adult in good health. The material was peripheral blood, obtained on day 0 of MenACWY control vaccination.

The DNA of the CDR3 is TGTGCCAGCAGCAAAAGGATGGTAGAAAACACTGAAGCTTTCTTT. Translation: CASSKRMVENTEAFF. The V gene is TRBV21-1, the J gene TRBJ1-1. TRBV21-1 is a pseudogene segment. This CDR3 region has 15 residues.